These 9 T cell receptor beta chains were all obtained from the same sample, sequenced in a study of blood T cell repertoires in COVID-19. Profiled with immunoSEQ multiplex PCR; TCRdb holds only in-frame clones, not every one. This table holds 65,000 to 80,000 clones, around four fifths found once. Sample: peripheral blood. The receptors were sampled from a human donor in a cohort sampled during active COVID-19.

A remark on this clone: The junction shows a germline mismatch at one end, possibly a read error. This sequence joins TRBV6-1 and TRBJ1-2; possibly TRBD1 for D (6 bases). This CDR3 contains 11 residues. The germline V gene has CDR1 MNHNS and CDR2 SASEGT. The CDR3 reads CASSEYGGRIF. As DNA, the CDR3 is TGTGCCAGCAGTGAGTACGGGGGGCGCATCTTC.

V and J are TRBV7-3 and TRBJ2-7; 11 nucleotides line up with TRBD1. CDR1 is SGHTA, CDR2 FQGTGA, per germline. The V segment lost 0 bases and the J segment 12 bases; nucleotides outside the gene matches: 7. The CDR3 sequence is 14 residues long. CDR3 sequence: CASSLTGQGGKWYF. The CDR3 DNA follows: TGTGCCAGCAGCTTAACGGGACAGGGGGGAAAGTGGTACTTC.

The chain is built from TRBV3-1 (or the pseudogene TRBV3-2) and TRBJ2-7, with a tentative D call TRBD2 (5 bases). From germline, CDR1 is LGHDT and CDR2 YNNKEL (reference sequence). V shed 3 bases and J shed 3 bases, with 6 bases lying between them. This CDR3 is built from 12 residues. This CDR3 is CASSHGGYEQYF. In DNA, the CDR3 is TGTGCCAGCAGCCACGGAGGCTACGAGCAGTACTTC.

CDR3: CASNRQGNEQFF. The CDR3 DNA reads as TGTGCCAGCAACCGACAGGGGAATGAGCAGTTCTTC. The chain employs TRBV2 and TRBJ2-1; 8 nucleotides match TRBD1. Germline lookup yields CDR1 SNHLY and CDR2 FYNNEI. Unmatched junction bases numbered 3, after V lost 7 bases and J lost 7 bases. The CDR3 consists of 12 residues. The complete variable domain, with remaining parts taken from reference TRBV2 and TRBJ2-1, reads EPEVTQTPSHQVTQMGQEVILRCVPISNHLYFYWYRQILGQKVEFLVSFYNNEISEKSEIFDDQFSVERPDGSNFTLKIRSTKLEDSAMYFCASNRQGNEQFFGPGTRLTVL.

The gene calls are TRBV10-2 and TRBJ2-1, with 10 bases aligning to TRBD2. The CDR3 runs 14 residues. J gave up 10 bases and V 7 bases, and 10 bases lay outside the gene matches. Germline values: CDR1 WSHSY, CDR2 SAAADI. For the CDR3, the DNA is TGCGCCAGCACTATACTAGCGGGACATTACGAGCAGTTCTTC. It codes for CASTILAGHYEQFF.

The V gene is TRBV18, the J gene TRBJ1-1, with 7 bases that match TRBD1. Per germline, CDR1 KGHSH and CDR2 LQKENI. The V segment lost 6 bases and the J segment 8 bases; nucleotides outside the gene matches: 6. This CDR3 has 12 residues. The CDR3 loop reads CASSGGQREAFF. For the CDR3, the DNA is TGTGCCAGCTCTGGGGGACAGAGGGAAGCTTTCTTT.

The rearrangement uses TRBV9 and TRBJ2-5, with D tentatively TRBD1 (6 bases). The CDR3 runs 15 residues. Trimming removed 4 bases from V and 7 bases from J, with 20 bases in between. Per germline, CDR1 SGDLS and CDR2 YYNGEE. CDR3 in amino acids: CASSPQDSRLMTQYF. CDR3 bases: TGTGCCAGCAGCCCTCAGGACAGTAGACTAATGACCCAGTACTTC.

This clone was seen a single time. The chain has TRBV6-6 and TRBJ2-7; D may be TRBD2 (5 bases). This CDR3 contains 14 residues. The V and J ends lost 2 bases and 6 bases respectively, with 14 bases between them. Germline V gene lookup returns CDR1 MNHNY and CDR2 SVGAGI (reference sequence). CDR3 protein: CASSYAGVAREQYF. The CDR3 DNA reads as TGTGCCAGCAGTTACGCCGGGGTAGCCCGCGAGCAGTACTTC.

This clone has a handful of counts. The V gene is TRBV5-6, the J gene TRBJ2-3; a possible D gene is TRBD2 (7 bases). Per the germline V gene, CDR1 is SGHDT and CDR2 is YYEEEE. Trimming shortened V by 0 bases and J by 7 bases, and 12 bases separated the two germline ends. CDR3 length equals 14 residues. The CDR3, as DNA: TGTGCCAGCAGCTTGGTGCGGGGGCCACATACGCAGTATTTT. It yields the protein CASSLVRGPHTQYF.